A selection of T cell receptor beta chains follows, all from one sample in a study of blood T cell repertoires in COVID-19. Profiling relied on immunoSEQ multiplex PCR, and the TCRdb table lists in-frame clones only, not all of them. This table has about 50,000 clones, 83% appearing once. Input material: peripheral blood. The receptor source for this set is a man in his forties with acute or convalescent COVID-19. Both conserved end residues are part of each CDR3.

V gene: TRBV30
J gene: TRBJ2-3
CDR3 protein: CAWRNQGGTDTQYF

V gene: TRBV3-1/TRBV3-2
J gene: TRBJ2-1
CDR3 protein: CASSQAWGGVEQFF

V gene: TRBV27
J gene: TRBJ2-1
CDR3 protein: CASNSLAGVTYNEQFF

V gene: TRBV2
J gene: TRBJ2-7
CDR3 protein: CASSEATSGSNEQYF

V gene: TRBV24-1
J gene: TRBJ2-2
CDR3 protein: CATSDLGTGDTGELFF

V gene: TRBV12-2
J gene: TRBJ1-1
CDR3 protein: CASRSIQGGLVFF

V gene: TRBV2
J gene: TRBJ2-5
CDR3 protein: CASRRLAGDVETQYF

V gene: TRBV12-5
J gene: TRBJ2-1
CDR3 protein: CASGLVGGANEQFF

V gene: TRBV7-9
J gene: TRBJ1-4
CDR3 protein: CASSQSLGVTNEKLFF

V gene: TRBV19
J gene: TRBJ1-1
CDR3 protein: CASSMREKHTEAFF

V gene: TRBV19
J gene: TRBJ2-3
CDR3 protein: CASSIDRGATLTDTQYF

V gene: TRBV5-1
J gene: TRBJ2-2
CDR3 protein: CASKDSRQGGTGELFF

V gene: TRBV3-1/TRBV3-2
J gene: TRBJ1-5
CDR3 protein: CASTQGEMGRQPQHF

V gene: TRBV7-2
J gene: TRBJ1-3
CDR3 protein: CASSRGGIGNAGNTIYF

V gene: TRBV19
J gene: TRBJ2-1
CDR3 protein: CASSISRQLGNEQFF

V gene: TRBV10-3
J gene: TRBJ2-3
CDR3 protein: CAISESTGGTDTQYF